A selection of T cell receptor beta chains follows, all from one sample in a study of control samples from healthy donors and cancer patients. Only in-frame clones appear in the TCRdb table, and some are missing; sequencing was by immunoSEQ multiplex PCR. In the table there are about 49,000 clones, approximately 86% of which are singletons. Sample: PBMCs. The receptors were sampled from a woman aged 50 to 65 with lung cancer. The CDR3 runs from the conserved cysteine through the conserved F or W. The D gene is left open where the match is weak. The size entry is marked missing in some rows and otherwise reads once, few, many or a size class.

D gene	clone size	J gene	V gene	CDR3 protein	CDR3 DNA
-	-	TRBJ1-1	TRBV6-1	CASSEVGPPGTEAFF	TGTGCCAGCAGTGAAGTAGGTCCACCGGGCACTGAAGCTTTCTTT
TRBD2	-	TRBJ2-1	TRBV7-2	CASRGLAGGVGEQFF	TGTGCCAGCAGAGGGCTAGCGGGGGGCGTCGGTGAGCAGTTCTTC
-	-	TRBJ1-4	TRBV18	CASSKQDATNEKLFF	TGTGCCAGCTCCAAACAGGACGCAACTAATGAAAAACTGTTTTTT
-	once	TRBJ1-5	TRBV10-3	CAIRTDSNQPQHF	TGTGCCATCAGGACGGATAGCAATCAGCCCCAGCATTTT
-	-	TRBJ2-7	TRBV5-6	CASSFQGYYEQYF	TGTGCCAGCAGCTTCCAGGGCTACTACGAGCAGTACTTC
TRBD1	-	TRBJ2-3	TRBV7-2	CASSLQGGYGTDTQYF	TGTGCCAGCAGCTTACAAGGGGGCTATGGGACAGATACGCAGTATTTT
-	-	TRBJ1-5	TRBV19	CASNPGGWAQPQHF	TGTGCCAGTAATCCGGGGGGGTGGGCACAGCCCCAGCATTTT
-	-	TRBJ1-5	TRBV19	CASSIDSGNQPQHF	TGTGCCAGTAGTATAGACTCTGGGAATCAGCCCCAGCATTTT
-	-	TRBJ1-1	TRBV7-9	CASSRAVTNTEAFF	TGTGCCAGCAGCCGCGCAGTAACGAACACTGAAGCTTTCTTT
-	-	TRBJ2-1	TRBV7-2	CASSFGGVYNEQFF	TGTGCCAGCAGCTTCGGCGGGGTCTACAATGAGCAGTTCTTC
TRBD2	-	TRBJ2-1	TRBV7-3	CASSLTSGASNEQFF	TGTGCCAGCAGCTTAACTAGCGGGGCTTCTAATGAGCAGTTCTTC
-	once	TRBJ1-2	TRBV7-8	CASSLQANYGYTF	TGTGCCAGCAGCTTACAGGCTAACTATGGCTACACCTTC
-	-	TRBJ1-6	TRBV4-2	CASSQGGDNSPLHF	TGTGCCAGCAGCCAAGGAGGGGACAATTCACCCCTCCACTTT
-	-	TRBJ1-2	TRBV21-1	CASSPRQDYRYTF	TGTGCCAGCAGCCCTAGACAGGATTATCGCTACACCTTC
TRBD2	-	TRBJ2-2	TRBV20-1	CSASSSGGTNTGELFF	TGCAGTGCTAGTTCTAGCGGGGGCACGAACACCGGGGAGCTGTTTTTT
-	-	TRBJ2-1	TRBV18	CASSPRQISSYNEQFF	TGTGCCAGCTCACCGCGGCAGATCAGCTCCTACAATGAGCAGTTCTTC
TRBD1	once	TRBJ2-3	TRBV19	CASNPGQGTDTQYF	TGTGCCAGTAATCCGGGACAGGGCACAGATACGCAGTATTTT
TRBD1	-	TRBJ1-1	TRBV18	CASSQDRATEAFF	TGTGCCAGCTCACAGGACAGGGCAACTGAAGCTTTCTTT
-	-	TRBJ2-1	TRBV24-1	CATSDLRQGPPNEQFF	TGTGCCACCAGTGATTTGAGGCAGGGGCCCCCCAATGAGCAGTTCTTC
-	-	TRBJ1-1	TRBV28	CASTPGWGPNTEAFF	TGTGCCAGCACCCCCGGTTGGGGGCCGAACACTGAAGCTTTCTTT
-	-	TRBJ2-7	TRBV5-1	CASSLAGQVDEQYF	TGCGCCAGCAGCTTGGCGGGGCAGGTTGACGAGCAGTACTTC
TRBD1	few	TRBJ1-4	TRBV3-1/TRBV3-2	CASSPDETGRGNEKLFF	TGTGCCAGCAGCCCCGATGAGACAGGGAGGGGTAACGAAAAACTGTTTTTT
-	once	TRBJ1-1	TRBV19	CASSGQRGTEAFF	TGTGCCAGTAGCGGACAGAGAGGGACTGAAGCTTTCTTT
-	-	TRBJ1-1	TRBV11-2	CASSLNANTEAFF	TGTGCCAGCAGCTTAAACGCGAACACTGAAGCTTTCTTT
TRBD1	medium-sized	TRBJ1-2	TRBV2	CASIDRGTNYGYTF	TGTGCCAGCATCGACAGGGGGACTAACTATGGCTACACCTTC
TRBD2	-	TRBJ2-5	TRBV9	CASSVGKSGGALGETQYF	TGTGCCAGCAGCGTAGGGAAGAGCGGGGGGGCCCTAGGAGAGACCCAGTACTTC
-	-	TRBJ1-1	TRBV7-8	CASSLEIGQAERNTEAFF	TGTGCCAGCAGCTTAGAAATAGGGCAGGCGGAAAGGAACACTGAAGCTTTCTTT
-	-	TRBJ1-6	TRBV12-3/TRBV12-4	CASSLPGDSPLHF	TGTGCCAGCAGTTTACCAGGGGATTCACCCCTCCACTTT
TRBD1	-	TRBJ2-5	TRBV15	CATSNKDRIYQETQYF	TGTGCCACCAGCAACAAGGACAGGATTTACCAAGAGACCCAGTACTTC
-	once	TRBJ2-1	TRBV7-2	CASSGFRSVNEQFF	TGTGCCAGCAGCGGTTTCCGGTCGGTAAATGAGCAGTTCTTC
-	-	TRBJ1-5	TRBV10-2	CASSEYGARQPQHF	TGCGCCAGCAGTGAGTATGGGGCGAGGCAGCCCCAGCATTTT
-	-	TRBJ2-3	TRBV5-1	CASSLQDSTDTQYF	TGCGCCAGCAGCTTACAGGACAGCACAGATACGCAGTATTTT
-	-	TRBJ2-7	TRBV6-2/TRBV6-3	CASSRTIYEQYF	TGTGCCAGCAGCCGGACAATTTACGAGCAGTACTTC
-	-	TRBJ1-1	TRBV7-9	CASSPLGSEAFF	TGTGCCAGCAGCCCGTTAGGGTCTGAAGCTTTCTTT
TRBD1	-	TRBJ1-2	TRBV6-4	CASRGGTANGYTF	TGTGCCAGCAGGGGCGGGACAGCAAATGGCTACACCTTC
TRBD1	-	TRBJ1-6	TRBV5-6	CASSWRVQGSDSPLHF	TGTGCCAGCAGCTGGAGAGTACAGGGGTCAGATTCACCCCTCCACTTT
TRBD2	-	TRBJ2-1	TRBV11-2	CASGRGSSYNEQFF	TGTGCCAGCGGGCGGGGGAGCTCCTACAATGAGCAGTTCTTC
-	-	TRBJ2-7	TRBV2	CASRPDTYEQYF	TGTGCCAGCAGACCGGACACCTACGAGCAGTACTTC
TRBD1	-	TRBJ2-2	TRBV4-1	CASSQGLQGAAGELFF	TGCGCCAGCAGCCAAGGGTTACAGGGGGCAGCCGGGGAGCTGTTTTTT
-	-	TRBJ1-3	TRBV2	CASRDPGETIYF	TGTGCCAGCAGGGATCCAGGGGAAACCATATATTTT
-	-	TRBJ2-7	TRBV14	CASSQDVATRQYF	TGTGCCAGCAGCCAAGATGTGGCAACTCGGCAGTACTTC
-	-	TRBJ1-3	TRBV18	CASSPQDRYSGNTIYF	TGTGCCAGCTCACCACAGGACAGATACTCTGGAAACACCATATATTTT
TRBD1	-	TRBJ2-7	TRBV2	CASNRGLYEQYF	TGTGCCAGCAACAGGGGGCTCTACGAGCAGTACTTC
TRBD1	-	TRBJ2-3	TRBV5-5	CASSLVDRGTDTQYF	TGTGCCAGCAGCCTCGTGGACAGGGGCACAGATACGCAGTATTTT
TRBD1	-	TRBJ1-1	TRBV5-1	CASSLDGQGRARSNTEAFF	TGCGCCAGCAGCTTGGATGGACAGGGGAGGGCGAGATCGAACACTGAAGCTTTCTTT